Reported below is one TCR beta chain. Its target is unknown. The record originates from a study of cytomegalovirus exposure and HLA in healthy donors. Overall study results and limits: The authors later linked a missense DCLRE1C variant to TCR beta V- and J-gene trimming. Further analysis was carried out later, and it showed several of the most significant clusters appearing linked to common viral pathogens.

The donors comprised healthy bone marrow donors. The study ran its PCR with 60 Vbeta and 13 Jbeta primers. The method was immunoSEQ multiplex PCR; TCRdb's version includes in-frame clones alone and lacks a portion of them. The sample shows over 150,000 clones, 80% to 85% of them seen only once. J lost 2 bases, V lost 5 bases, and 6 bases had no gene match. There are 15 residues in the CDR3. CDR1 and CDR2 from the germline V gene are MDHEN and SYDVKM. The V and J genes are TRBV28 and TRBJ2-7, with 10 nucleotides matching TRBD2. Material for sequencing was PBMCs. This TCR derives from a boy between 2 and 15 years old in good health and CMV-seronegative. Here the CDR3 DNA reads TGTGCCAGCAGTCTGCGGACTAGCGGCACCTACGAGCAGTACTTC. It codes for CASSLRTSGTYEQYF. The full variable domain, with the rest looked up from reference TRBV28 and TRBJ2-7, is DVKVTQSSRYLVKRTGEKVFLECVQDMDHENMFWYRQDPGLGLRLIYFSYDVKMKEKGDIPEGYSVSREKKERFSLILESASTNQTSMYLCASSLRTSGTYEQYFGPGTRLTVT.